Following are 26 T cell receptor beta chains from one sample sequenced in a study of response to subunit inactivated influenza vaccine. TCRdb recomputed calls from the RT-PCR reads with MiXCR, one row per CDR3 protein. The table lists some 550,000 distinct CDR3 sequences, less than 25% of them singletons. These data were also reused for a study on T cells expressing NK-cell markers. That paper adds: 5'RACE template switching with UMIs produced the TCR beta cDNA.

The sample here was CD4+ T cells sorted from PBMCs, taken 12 days after vaccination. Receptors originate from a man aged 50 to 59 who received an inactivated influenza vaccine.

The chain recombines TRBV7-8 with TRBJ2-3, with a weak D call TRBD2 (5 bases). V was pared by 5 bases and J by 0 bases, with 18 bases between. Germline V CDR1 and CDR2: SGHVS, FQNEAQ. This CDR3 region has 17 residues. CDR3 in amino acids: CASSNPPGGGSTDTQYF. The CDR3 nucleotides read TGTGCCAGCAGCAACCCTCCTGGAGGAGGAAGCACAGATACGCAGTATTTT.

This clonotype came up a few times. This chain connects TRBV29-1 to TRBJ2-7; TRBD2 is a possible D gene (6 bases). Between the trimmed V and J ends, which lost 1 base and 2 bases, there was a span of 15 bases. The CDR3 contains 15 residues. Germline values: CDR1 SQVTM, CDR2 ANQGSEA. The CDR3 sequence: CSVEASVRGTYEQYF. As DNA, the CDR3 is TGCAGCGTTGAAGCCTCGGTACGGGGGACCTACGAGCAGTACTTC.

In its sample, this clonotype was seen a few times. The CDR3 bases are TGTGCCAGCAGTTTCTCGGCTAGCGGGAGGAATGAGCAGTTCTTC. Translation gives CASSFSASGRNEQFF. This sequence joins TRBV12-3 or TRBV12-4 and TRBJ2-1; 11 bases fit TRBD2. This CDR3 has 15 residues. The J segment lost 7 bases and the V segment lost 3 bases, leaving 5 bases of the junction unmatched.

The chain joins TRBV12-3 or TRBV12-4 to TRBJ2-2; D is uncertain. Deletions cut 4 bases from V and 0 bases from J, with 9 bases between. The CDR3 length is 15 residues. The CDR3: CASSYRYPNTGELFF. CDR3 nucleotides: TGTGCCAGCAGTTACAGATACCCGAACACCGGGGAGCTGTTTTTT.

The chain joins TRBV10-3 to TRBJ2-6, with TRBD1 matching over 9 bases. Germline assignment: CDR1 ENHRY and CDR2 SYGVKD. This CDR3 region has 18 residues. With 4 bases clipped from V and 0 bases from J, the junction kept 7 bases outside the gene matches. CDR3: CAISVGQGLISGANVLTF. CDR3 in DNA: TGTGCCATCAGTGTCGGACAGGGGCTAATCTCTGGGGCCAACGTCCTGACTTTC.

This clonotype was seen a few times. This chain uses TRBV20-1 with TRBJ2-5; TRBD2 matches 10 bases. V dropped 6 bases and J dropped 5; count of bases not matched to a gene: 9. Germline CDR1 DFQATT, CDR2 SNEGSKA (reference sequence). This CDR3 has 14 residues. CDR3 nucleotides: TGCAGTGCACAAGCGGGAGGGCCTCAGGAGACCCAGTACTTC. It specifies CSAQAGGPQETQYF.

The chain is built from TRBV24-1 and TRBJ2-3; 13 bases are a match to TRBD2. This CDR3 has 18 amino acids. Germline V gene sequence: CDR1 KGHDR, CDR2 SFDVKD. The junction had 10 bases not matched to a gene; V was cut back by 4 bases and J by 4 bases. CDR3 amino acids: CATSDPGLAGEVADTQYF. CDR3 coding DNA: TGTGCCACCAGTGACCCAGGACTAGCGGGGGAAGTCGCAGATACGCAGTATTTT.

V and J are TRBV20-1 and TRBJ2-7; D remains ambiguous. The CDR3 sequence is 11 residues long. The V and J ends lost 8 bases and 6 bases respectively, with 14 bases between them. CDR1 DFQATT and CDR2 SNEGSKA come from the germline V gene (reference sequence). The CDR3 region has the DNA TGCAGTACCTTCGCCTCAGGCGAGCAGTACTTC. It yields the protein CSTFASGEQYF.

The chain carries TRBV18 and TRBJ2-7, with TRBD2 identical over 8 bases. Losses at the gene ends were 6 bases for V and 3 bases for J; bases not matched to a gene: 4. CDR3 length: 13 amino acids. Germline V gives CDR1 KGHSH, CDR2 LQKENI. The CDR3 DNA reads TGTGCCAGCTCCCCCGCGGGGGGCTACGAGCAGTACTTC. Amino acid sequence: CASSPAGGYEQYF. Full variable domain (rest looked up from reference TRBV18 and TRBJ2-7): NAGVMQNPRHLVRRRGQEARLRCSPMKGHSHVYWYRQLPEEGLKFMVYLQKENIIDESGMPKERFSAEFPKEGPSILRIQQVVRGDSAAYFCASSPAGGYEQYFGPGTRLTVT.

This clonotype was recorded a few times. The V call is TRBV3-1, the J call TRBJ2-7, with 13 bases that match TRBD2. This CDR3 comprises 15 residues. Germline V gene sequence: CDR1 LGHDT, CDR2 YNNKEL (reference sequence). With V trimmed by 6 bases and J by 3 bases, 5 bases remained unmatched. The CDR3 spells CASRGLAGVYYEQYF. The CDR3 coding sequence is TGTGCCAGCAGAGGACTAGCGGGAGTGTACTACGAGCAGTACTTC.

This chain uses TRBV30 with TRBJ2-2; D possibly corresponds to TRBD1 (6 bases). In germline, CDR1 is GTSNPN, CDR2 SVGIG (reference sequence). V dropped 5 bases and J dropped 0 bases, with 16 bases sitting between them. The CDR3 loop spans 16 amino acids. The CDR3 nucleotides are TGTGCCTGGGCCCGCTTGGGGGCCGCGAACACCGGGGAGCTGTTTTTT. This gives the protein CAWARLGAANTGELFF.

This sequence joins TRBV20-1 and TRBJ2-1; TRBD2 agrees at 11 bases. With 5 bases clipped from V and 6 bases from J, the junction kept 9 bases outside the gene matches. The CDR3 has 15 residues. CDR1 DFQATT and CDR2 SNEGSKA come from the germline V gene (reference sequence). The CDR3 region has the DNA TGCAGTGCTGGGAAAAGACTAGCGGGGTCCAATGAGCAGTTCTTC. Translated: CSAGKRLAGSNEQFF.

The sample holds a few counts of this clonotype. The V call is TRBV7-2, the J call TRBJ2-5; TRBD2 matches 7 bases. V shed 0 bases and J 5 bases; nucleotides not matched to a gene: 6. Germline CDR1 is SGHTA and CDR2 is FQGNSA. This CDR3 region has 15 residues. The CDR3 loop is CASSLARGLGETQYF. CDR3 sequence (DNA): TGTGCCAGCAGCTTAGCGCGGGGGTTGGGTGAGACCCAGTACTTC.

This clonotype was detected ten times or more. The CDR3 bases are TGCGCCAGCAGCCAAGGGCTAGCGGGGGGAGATACGCAGTATTTT. Translated: CASSQGLAGGDTQYF. The chain carries TRBV4-1 and TRBJ2-3, with 11 bases lining up with TRBD2. The CDR3 has 15 amino acids. CDR1 MGHRA and CDR2 YSYEKL come from the germline V gene. J gave up 5 bases and V 1 base, and 2 bases lay outside the gene matches.

This chain connects TRBV7-3 to TRBJ2-7; D may be TRBD2 (6 bases). CDR1 is SGHTA, CDR2 FQGTGA, per germline. V was shortened by 0 bases and J by 1 base, with 10 bases between the two germline ends. The CDR3 extends over 15 amino acids. In DNA form, the CDR3 reads TGTGCCAGCAGCTTAACGAGGGCGGGATCCTACGAGCAGTACTTC. This sequence encodes CASSLTRAGSYEQYF.

The chain joins TRBV9 to TRBJ2-7; TRBD1 aligns across 9 bases. After removal of 2 bases from V and 4 bases from J, the junction contained 7 bases not matched to a gene. Germline loops: CDR1 SGDLS, CDR2 YYNGEE. The CDR3 loop spans 15 amino acids. DNA for the CDR3: TGTGCCAGCAGCGTCACCGGGACAGGGACGTACGAGCAGTACTTC. This encodes CASSVTGTGTYEQYF.

This clonotype has a handful of counts. The chain recombines TRBV29-1 with TRBJ2-2; D is tentatively TRBD1 or TRBD2 (5 bases each). V lost 7 bases and J 1 base, leaving 13 bases between the germline ends. This CDR3 contains 14 residues. Germline CDR1 SQVTM, CDR2 ANQGSEA. CDR3 DNA sequence: TGCAGCGCCCGGACTGGGGGGAACACCGGGGAGCTGTTTTTT. Protein sequence: CSARTGGNTGELFF.

The V gene is TRBV12-3 or TRBV12-4, the J gene TRBJ1-3, with a tentative D call TRBD1 (5 bases). Trimming removed 3 bases at V and 4 bases at J, with 10 bases between. The CDR3 spans 14 residues. The CDR3 nucleotides read TGTGCCAGCAGTTTTAGGAGGGGCGGAAACACCATATATTTT. It codes for CASSFRRGGNTIYF.

The J gene is TRBJ1-2, the V gene TRBV7-2; D perhaps matches TRBD1 (5 bases). The CDR3 length is 14 residues. The germline V gene encodes CDR1 SGHTA and CDR2 FQGNSA. Trimming shortened V by 7 bases and J by 2 bases, and 14 bases separated the two germline ends. The CDR3 nucleotides read TGTGCCAGCACCCCCCTGGGGCAGAACTATGGCTACACCTTC. The encoded protein is CASTPLGQNYGYTF.

This clonotype was found a few times. The genes are TRBV9 and TRBJ2-4; 7 bases map to TRBD1. Germline loops: CDR1 SGDLS, CDR2 YYNGEE. The J segment lost 3 bases and the V segment lost 3 bases, leaving 3 bases of the junction unmatched. CDR3 length: 14 residues. DNA of the CDR3: TGTGCCAGCAGCGCCCGGGACAGCAAAAACATTCAGTACTTC. Translation gives CASSARDSKNIQYF.

This clonotype was counted a few times. The chain is built from TRBV20-1 and TRBJ1-5, with D perhaps TRBD1 (5 bases). The V and J ends lost 4 bases and 0 bases respectively, with 10 bases between them. There are 14 residues in the CDR3. Germline assignment: CDR1 DFQATT and CDR2 SNEGSKA (reference sequence). The CDR3 here is CSAIQGSSNQPQHF. CDR3 coding DNA: TGCAGTGCTATCCAGGGTAGTAGCAATCAGCCCCAGCATTTT.

V gene TRBV10-3 combines with J gene TRBJ1-5; TRBD1 matches 7 bases. Germline-derived CDR1 and CDR2 are ENHRY and SYGVKD. The CDR3 totals 14 residues. The trim removed 6 bases at V and 0 bases at J, leaving 2 bases unmatched. The CDR3 DNA follows: TGTGCCATCAGAGGGGACAGTAGCAATCAGCCCCAGCATTTT. It specifies CAIRGDSSNQPQHF.

The chain carries TRBV6-5 and TRBJ2-3; 7 bases fit TRBD1. V was pared by 2 bases and J by 0 bases, with 8 bases of the junction left unmatched. Germline CDR1 is MNHEY and CDR2 is SVGAGI. CDR3 length: 17 residues. As DNA, the CDR3 is TGTGCCAGCAGTTACAGACCGGGACAGCATAGCACAGATACGCAGTATTTT. Its translation: CASSYRPGQHSTDTQYF.

This sequence joins TRBV3-1 and TRBJ2-3; 9 positions agree with TRBD2. This CDR3 spans 16 amino acids. Unmatched junction bases numbered 3, after V lost 2 bases and J lost 0 bases. The germline V gene encodes CDR1 LGHDT and CDR2 YNNKEL (reference sequence). The CDR3 is CASSQRRGGSTDTQYF. CDR3 nucleotide sequence: TGTGCCAGCAGCCAACGGCGGGGGGGAAGCACAGATACGCAGTATTTT.

This chain joins TRBV5-5 and TRBJ2-7, with 8 nucleotides matching TRBD1. The CDR3 extends over 15 amino acids. V dropped 2 bases and J dropped 4; count of bases not matched to a gene: 8. The germline gives CDR1 SGHKS, CDR2 YYEKEE (reference sequence). The CDR3 DNA reads as TGTGCCAGCAGCTTCTCCGAGACAGGGGTTTACGAGCAGTACTTC. The encoded protein is CASSFSETGVYEQYF. The full variable domain, rest sourced from reference TRBV5-5 and TRBJ2-7, is DAGVTQSPTHLIKTRGQQVTLRCSPISGHKSVSWYQQVLGQGPQFIFQYYEKEERGRGNFPDRFSARQFPNYSSELNVNALLLGDSALYLCASSFSETGVYEQYFGPGTRLTVT.

Written as DNA, the CDR3 is TGTGCCAGCAGTCATGGGACAGCCGTGAACACTGAAGCTTTCTTT. Protein product: CASSHGTAVNTEAFF. V gene TRBV28 combines with J gene TRBJ1-1, with 7 bases identical to TRBD1. CDR1 and CDR2 (germline): MDHEN, SYDVKM. V lost 5 bases, J lost 0 bases, and 6 bases stayed unmatched. The length of the CDR3 is 15 residues.